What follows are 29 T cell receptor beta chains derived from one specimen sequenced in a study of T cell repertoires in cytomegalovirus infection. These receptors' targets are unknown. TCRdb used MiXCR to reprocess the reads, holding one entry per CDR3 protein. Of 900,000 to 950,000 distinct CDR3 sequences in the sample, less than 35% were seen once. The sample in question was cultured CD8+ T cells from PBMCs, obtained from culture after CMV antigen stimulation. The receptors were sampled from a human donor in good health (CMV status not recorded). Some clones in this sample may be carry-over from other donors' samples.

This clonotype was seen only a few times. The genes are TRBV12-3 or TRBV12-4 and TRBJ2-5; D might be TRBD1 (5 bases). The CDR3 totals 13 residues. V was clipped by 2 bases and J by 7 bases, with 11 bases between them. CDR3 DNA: TGTGCCAGCAGTTTAAGGGGTAGCCTGACCCAGTACTTC. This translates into CASSLRGSLTQYF.

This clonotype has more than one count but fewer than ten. CDR3 residues: CASSPTGNKAFF. CDR3 bases: TGTGCCAGTAGCCCAACAGGGAATAAGGCTTTCTTT. This chain uses TRBV12-3 or TRBV12-4 with TRBJ1-1; D may be TRBD1 (6 bases). With 9 bases removed from V and 11 bases from J, the gap between germline ends came to 19 bases. The CDR3 has 12 amino acids.

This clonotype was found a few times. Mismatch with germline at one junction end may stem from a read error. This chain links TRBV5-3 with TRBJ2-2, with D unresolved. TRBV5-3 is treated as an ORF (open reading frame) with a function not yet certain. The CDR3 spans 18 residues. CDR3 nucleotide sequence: TGTGCCAGCAGCTCACGTGGCGTGTGGAAACTGAACACCGGGGAGCTGTTTTTT. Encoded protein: CASSSRGVWKLNTGELFF.

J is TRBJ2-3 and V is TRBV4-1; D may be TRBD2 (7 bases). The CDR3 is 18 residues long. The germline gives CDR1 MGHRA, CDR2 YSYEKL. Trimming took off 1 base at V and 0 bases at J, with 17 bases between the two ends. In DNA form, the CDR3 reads TGCGCCAGCAGCCAAGTCGAAGCGGGACAACTAAGCACAGATACGCAGTATTTT. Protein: CASSQVEAGQLSTDTQYF.

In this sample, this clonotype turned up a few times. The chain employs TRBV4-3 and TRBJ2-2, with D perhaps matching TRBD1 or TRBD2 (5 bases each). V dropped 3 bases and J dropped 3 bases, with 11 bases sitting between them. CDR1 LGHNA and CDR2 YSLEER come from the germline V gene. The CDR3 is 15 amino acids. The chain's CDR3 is CASSQGTGYTGELFF. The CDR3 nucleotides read TGCGCCAGCAGCCAGGGGACGGGATACACCGGGGAGCTGTTTTTT.

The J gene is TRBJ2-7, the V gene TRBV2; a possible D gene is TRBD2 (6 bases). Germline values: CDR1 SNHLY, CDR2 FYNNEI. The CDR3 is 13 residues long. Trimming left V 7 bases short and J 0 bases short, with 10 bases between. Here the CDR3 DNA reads TGTGCCAGCATGGAGGGGTACTCCTACGAGCAGTACTTC. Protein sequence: CASMEGYSYEQYF.

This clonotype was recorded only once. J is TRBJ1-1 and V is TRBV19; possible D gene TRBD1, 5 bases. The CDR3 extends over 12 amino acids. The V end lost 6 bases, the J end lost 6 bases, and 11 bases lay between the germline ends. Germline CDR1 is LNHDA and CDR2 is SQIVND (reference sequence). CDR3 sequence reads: CASSSGSAEAFF. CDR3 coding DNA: TGTGCCAGTAGCTCAGGGAGCGCTGAAGCTTTCTTT.

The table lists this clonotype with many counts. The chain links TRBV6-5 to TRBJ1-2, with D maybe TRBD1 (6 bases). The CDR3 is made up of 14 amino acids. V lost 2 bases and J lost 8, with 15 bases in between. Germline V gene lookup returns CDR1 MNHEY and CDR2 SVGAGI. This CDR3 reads CASSYGRQGKGYTF. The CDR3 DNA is TGTGCCAGCAGTTACGGTCGTCAGGGGAAAGGCTACACCTTC.

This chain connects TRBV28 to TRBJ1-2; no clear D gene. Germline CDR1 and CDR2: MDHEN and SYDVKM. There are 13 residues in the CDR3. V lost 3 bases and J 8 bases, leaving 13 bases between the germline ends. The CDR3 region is CASSFRVVRGYTF. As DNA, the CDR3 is TGTGCCAGCAGTTTTCGAGTCGTGCGGGGCTACACCTTC.

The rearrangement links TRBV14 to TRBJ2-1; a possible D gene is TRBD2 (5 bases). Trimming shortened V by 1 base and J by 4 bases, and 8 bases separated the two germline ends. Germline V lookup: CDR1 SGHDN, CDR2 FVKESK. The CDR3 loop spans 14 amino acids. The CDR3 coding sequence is TGTGCCAGCAGCCAAGTCGACTATTACAATGAGCAGTTCTTC. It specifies CASSQVDYYNEQFF.

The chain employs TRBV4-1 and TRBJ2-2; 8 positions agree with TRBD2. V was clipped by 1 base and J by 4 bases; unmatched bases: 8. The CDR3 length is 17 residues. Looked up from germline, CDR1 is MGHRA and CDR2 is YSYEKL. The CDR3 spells CASSQGSGVSVTGELFF. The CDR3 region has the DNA TGCGCCAGCAGCCAAGGTAGCGGGGTATCGGTCACCGGGGAGCTGTTTTTT.

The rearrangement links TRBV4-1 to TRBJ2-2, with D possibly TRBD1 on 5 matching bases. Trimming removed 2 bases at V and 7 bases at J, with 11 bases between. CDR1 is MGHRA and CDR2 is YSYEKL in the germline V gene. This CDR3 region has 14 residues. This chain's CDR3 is CASSQQGSGGELFF. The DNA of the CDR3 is TGCGCCAGCAGCCAACAGGGCTCGGGCGGGGAGCTGTTTTTT.

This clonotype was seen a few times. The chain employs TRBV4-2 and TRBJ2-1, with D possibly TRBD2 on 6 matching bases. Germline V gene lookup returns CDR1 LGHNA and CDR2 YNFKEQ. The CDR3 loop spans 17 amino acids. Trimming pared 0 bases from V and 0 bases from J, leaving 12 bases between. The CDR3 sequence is CASSQDSASDSYNEQFF. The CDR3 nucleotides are TGTGCCAGCAGCCAAGATAGCGCTAGCGACTCCTACAATGAGCAGTTCTTC.

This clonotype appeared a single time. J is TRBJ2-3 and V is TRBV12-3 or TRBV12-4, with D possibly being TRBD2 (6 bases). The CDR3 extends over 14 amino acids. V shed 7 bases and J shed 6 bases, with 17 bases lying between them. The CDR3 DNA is TGTGCCAGCACCAGCGCGGGGCCGTGGGATACGCAGTATTTT. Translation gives CASTSAGPWDTQYF.

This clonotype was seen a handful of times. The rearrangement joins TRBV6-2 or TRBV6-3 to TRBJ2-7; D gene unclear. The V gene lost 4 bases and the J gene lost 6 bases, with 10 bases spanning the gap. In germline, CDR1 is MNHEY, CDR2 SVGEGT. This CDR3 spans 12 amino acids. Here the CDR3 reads CASSWASAEQYF. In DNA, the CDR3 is TGTGCCAGCAGTTGGGCATCTGCCGAGCAGTACTTC.

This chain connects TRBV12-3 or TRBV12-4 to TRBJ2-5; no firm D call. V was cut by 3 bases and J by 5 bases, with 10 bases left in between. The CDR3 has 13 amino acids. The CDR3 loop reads CASSFGEMETQYF. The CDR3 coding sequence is TGTGCCAGCAGTTTTGGGGAAATGGAGACCCAGTACTTC.

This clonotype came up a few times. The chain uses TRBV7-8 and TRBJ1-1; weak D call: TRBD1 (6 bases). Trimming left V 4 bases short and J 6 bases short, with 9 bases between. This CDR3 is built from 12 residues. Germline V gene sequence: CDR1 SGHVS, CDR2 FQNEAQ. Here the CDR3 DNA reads TGTGCCAGCAGCTCACACAGGGCTGAAGCTTTCTTT. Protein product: CASSSHRAEAFF.

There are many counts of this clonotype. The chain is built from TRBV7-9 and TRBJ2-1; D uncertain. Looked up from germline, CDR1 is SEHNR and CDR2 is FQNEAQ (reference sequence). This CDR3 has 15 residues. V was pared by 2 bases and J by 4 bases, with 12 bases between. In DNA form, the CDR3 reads TGTGCCAGCAGCTTAAAAGCTGGGATATACAATGAGCAGTTCTTC. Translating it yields CASSLKAGIYNEQFF.

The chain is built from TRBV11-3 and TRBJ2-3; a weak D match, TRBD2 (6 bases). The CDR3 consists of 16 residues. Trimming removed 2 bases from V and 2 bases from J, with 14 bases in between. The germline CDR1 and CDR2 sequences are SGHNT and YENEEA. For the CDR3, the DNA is TGTGCCAGCAGCTTATGGCGGGGAACCCCCACAGATACGCAGTATTTT. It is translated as CASSLWRGTPTDTQYF. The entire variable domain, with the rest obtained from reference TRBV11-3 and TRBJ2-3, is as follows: EAGVVQSPRYKIIEKKQPVAFWCNPISGHNTLYWYLQNLGQGPELLIRYENEEAVDDSQLPKDRFSAERLKGVDSTLKIQPAELGDSAVYLCASSLWRGTPTDTQYFGPGTRLTVL.

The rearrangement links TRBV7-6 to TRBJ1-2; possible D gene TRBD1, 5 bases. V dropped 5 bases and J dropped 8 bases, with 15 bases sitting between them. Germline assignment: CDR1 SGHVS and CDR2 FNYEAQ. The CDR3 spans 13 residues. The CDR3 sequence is CASSPRDLSGYTF. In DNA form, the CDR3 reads TGTGCCAGCAGCCCGAGGGACCTTTCGGGCTACACCTTC.

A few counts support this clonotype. This CDR3 is CASSHQLAGAYNEQFF. CDR3 DNA sequence: TGTGCCAGCAGTCACCAGCTAGCGGGGGCTTACAATGAGCAGTTCTTC. This rearrangement joins TRBV6-1 to TRBJ2-1; 10 bases are shared with TRBD2. This CDR3 comprises 16 residues. From germline, CDR1 is MNHNS and CDR2 SASEGT. With V trimmed by 5 bases and J by 4 bases, 8 bases remained unmatched.

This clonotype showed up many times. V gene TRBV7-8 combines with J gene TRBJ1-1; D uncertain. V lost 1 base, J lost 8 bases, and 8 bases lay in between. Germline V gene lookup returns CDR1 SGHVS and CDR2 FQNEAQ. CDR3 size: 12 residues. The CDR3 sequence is CASSLEHIEAFF. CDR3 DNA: TGTGCCAGCAGCTTAGAACACATCGAAGCTTTCTTT. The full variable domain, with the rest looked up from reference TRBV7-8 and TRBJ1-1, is GAGVSQSPRYKVAKRGQDVALRCDPISGHVSLFWYQQALGQGPEFLTYFQNEAQLDKSGLPSDRFFAERPEGSVSTLKIQRTQQEDSAVYLCASSLEHIEAFFGQGTRLTVV.

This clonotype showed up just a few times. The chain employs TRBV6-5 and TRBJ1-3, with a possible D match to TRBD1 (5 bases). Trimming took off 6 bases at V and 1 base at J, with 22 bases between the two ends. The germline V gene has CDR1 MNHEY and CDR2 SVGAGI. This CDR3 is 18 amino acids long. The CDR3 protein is CASRPDSLSGLSGNTIYF. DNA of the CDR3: TGTGCCAGCAGACCGGATAGCCTCTCAGGGTTATCTGGAAACACCATATATTTT.

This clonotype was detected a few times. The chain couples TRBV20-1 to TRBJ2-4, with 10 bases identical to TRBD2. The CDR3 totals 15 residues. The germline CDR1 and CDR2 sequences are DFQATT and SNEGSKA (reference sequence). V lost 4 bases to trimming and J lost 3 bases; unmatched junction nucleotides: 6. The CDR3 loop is CSAILAGGLKNIQYF. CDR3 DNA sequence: TGCAGTGCTATCTTAGCGGGGGGCCTCAAAAACATTCAGTACTTC.

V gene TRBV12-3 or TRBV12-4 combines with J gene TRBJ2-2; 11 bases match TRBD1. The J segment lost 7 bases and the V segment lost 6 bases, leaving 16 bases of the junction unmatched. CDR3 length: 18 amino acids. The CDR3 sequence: CASSTKLSGTGGHGELFF. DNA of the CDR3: TGTGCCAGCAGCACCAAGCTGTCCGGGACAGGGGGTCACGGGGAGCTGTTTTTT.

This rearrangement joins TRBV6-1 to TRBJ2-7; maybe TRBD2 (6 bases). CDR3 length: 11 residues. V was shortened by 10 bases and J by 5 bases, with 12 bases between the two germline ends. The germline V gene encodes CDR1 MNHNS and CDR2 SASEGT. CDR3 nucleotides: TGTGCCACTACTCGGGGGAACGAGCAGTACGTC. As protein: CATTRGNEQYV.

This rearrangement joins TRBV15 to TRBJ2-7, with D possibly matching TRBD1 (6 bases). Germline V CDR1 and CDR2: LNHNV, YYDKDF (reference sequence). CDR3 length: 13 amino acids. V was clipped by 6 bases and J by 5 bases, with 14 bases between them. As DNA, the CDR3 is TGTGCCACCAGTAAGTCAGGGGCCCACGAGCAGTACGTC. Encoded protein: CATSKSGAHEQYV.

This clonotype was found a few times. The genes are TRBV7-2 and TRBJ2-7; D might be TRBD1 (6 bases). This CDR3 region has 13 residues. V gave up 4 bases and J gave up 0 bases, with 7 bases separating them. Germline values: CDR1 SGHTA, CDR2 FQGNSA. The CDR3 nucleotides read TGTGCCAGCAGCTGGGACAACTCCTACGAGCAGTACTTC. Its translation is CASSWDNSYEQYF.

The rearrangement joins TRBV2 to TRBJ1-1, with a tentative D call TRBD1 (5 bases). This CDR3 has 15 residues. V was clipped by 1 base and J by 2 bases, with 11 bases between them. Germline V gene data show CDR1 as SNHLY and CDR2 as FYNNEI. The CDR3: CASSEGVQGNTEAFF. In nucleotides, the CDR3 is TGTGCCAGCAGTGAAGGCGTCCAGGGAAACACTGAAGCTTTCTTT. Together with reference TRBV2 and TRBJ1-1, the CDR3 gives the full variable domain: EPEVTQTPSHQVTQMGQEVILRCVPISNHLYFYWYRQILGQKVEFLVSFYNNEISEKSEIFDDQFSVERPDGSNFTLKIRSTKLEDSAMYFCASSEGVQGNTEAFFGQGTRLTVV.